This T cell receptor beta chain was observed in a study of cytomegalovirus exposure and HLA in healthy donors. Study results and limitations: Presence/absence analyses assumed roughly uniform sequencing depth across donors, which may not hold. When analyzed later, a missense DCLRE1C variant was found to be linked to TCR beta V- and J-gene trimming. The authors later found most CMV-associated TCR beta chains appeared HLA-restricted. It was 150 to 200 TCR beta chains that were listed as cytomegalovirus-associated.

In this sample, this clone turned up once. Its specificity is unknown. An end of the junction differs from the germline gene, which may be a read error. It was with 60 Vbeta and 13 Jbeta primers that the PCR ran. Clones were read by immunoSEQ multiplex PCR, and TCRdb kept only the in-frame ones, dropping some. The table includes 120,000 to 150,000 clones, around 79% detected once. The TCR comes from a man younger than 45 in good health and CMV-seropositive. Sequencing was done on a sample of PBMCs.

CDR3 in DNA: TGTGCCAGCAGTGAAGGGGGGGGGCAAAACAGTCAGTACTTC. This sequence encodes CASSEGGGQNSQYF. This chain uses TRBV6-1 with TRBJ2-4, with D tentatively TRBD2 (7 bases). There are 14 residues in the CDR3. CDR1 and CDR2 (germline): MNHNS, SASEGT.